The table lists the clone carrying this T cell receptor beta chain with many counts. The antigen is not known. Two oligonucleotides, mixed equimolar, formed the beta constant-region primer covering TRBC1 and TRBC2. Four rounds of PCR amplified the ligated cDNA using nested alpha and beta constant-region primers plus SP2. TCRdb re-analysed the UMI-ligation and nested PCR reads in MiXCR, keeping a single row per CDR3 protein. The sample shows 95,000 to 150,000 distinct CDR3 sequences, around 35% of them seen only once. The data belong to a study of naive and memory T cell subsets. Study conclusions and caveats: Naive and memory repertoire findings lacked a ground truth for validation.

The CDR3 has 13 amino acids. Per germline, CDR1 SGDLS and CDR2 YYNGEE. Between the trimmed V and J ends, which lost 0 bases and 6 bases, there was a span of 7 bases. The clonotype comes from a human donor in good health. The V and J genes are TRBV9 and TRBJ2-1; D call uncertain. Material for sequencing was central memory CD4+ T cells from blood. In nucleotides, the CDR3 is TGTGCCAGCAGCGTAGGAGCGATCAATGAGCAGTTCTTC. Translated, it gives CASSVGAINEQFF.